The clone carrying this TCR beta chain was picked up a small number of times. Germline V gene data show CDR1 as SGDLS and CDR2 as YYNGEE. The CDR3 runs to 16 residues. Trimming removed 0 bases from V and 1 base from J; junction bases left unmatched: 6. This specimen comes from a study of early T cells in non-severe SARS-CoV-2 infection. TCRdb processed the 5' RACE reads anew with MiXCR; each CDR3 protein has one entry. In the table there are over 30,000 distinct CDR3 sequences, 4% to 5% of which are singletons. Sequencing was performed on whole blood. The TCR comes from an adult who was a healthcare worker with PCR-confirmed SARS-CoV-2 infection or an uninfected control (not recorded which). J is TRBJ2-7 and V is TRBV9, with TRBD1 matching over 8 bases. In DNA form, the CDR3 reads TGTGCCAGCAGCGTAGGAGGACAGGGTGGATCCTACGAGCAGTACTTC. This translates into CASSVGGQGGSYEQYF.